The 28 T cell receptor beta chains below come from one sample, sequenced in a study of T cell repertoires in cytomegalovirus infection. TCRdb itself ran the reads through MiXCR, one entry per CDR3 protein. The table shows under 200,000 distinct CDR3 sequences, with 17% occurring only once. The sample was CD8+ T cells from PBMCs. The receptor source for this set is a human donor in good health (CMV status not recorded). Some clones in this sample may be carry-over from other donors' samples.

The V call is TRBV19, the J call TRBJ2-7; unclear D gene. CDR1 LNHDA and CDR2 SQIVND come from the germline V gene (reference sequence). The CDR3 sequence is 13 residues long. Trimming stripped 7 bases from V and 3 bases from J, with 13 bases between. CDR3 sequence: CASKFVGDYEQYF. The CDR3 nucleotides read TGTGCCAGTAAGTTCGTTGGGGACTACGAGCAGTACTTC.

This clonotype was counted a few times. This chain links TRBV11-2 with TRBJ2-7; TRBD1 might be the D (6 bases). This CDR3 is 15 amino acids long. The ends were cut back, 5 bases at V and 0 bases at J, with 14 bases in the middle. Germline V gene data show CDR1 as SGHAT and CDR2 as FQNNGV. Here the CDR3 DNA reads TGTGCCAGCAGCGTGGCGACGGACAGCTCCTACGAGCAGTACTTC. As protein: CASSVATDSSYEQYF.

This clonotype came up a few times. The chain uses TRBV6-1 and TRBJ2-1, with TRBD1 identical over 9 bases. CDR1 and CDR2 (germline): MNHNS, SASEGT. The CDR3 consists of 13 residues. Trimming cost V 5 bases and J 6 bases; bases outside gene matches: 2. The CDR3 region is CASSKTGGNEQFF. The CDR3 DNA follows: TGTGCCAGCAGTAAGACAGGGGGCAATGAGCAGTTCTTC.

The J gene is TRBJ2-3, the V gene TRBV11-2; TRBD1 matches at 10 bases. The junction had 4 bases not matched to a gene; V was cut back by 3 bases and J by 4 bases. CDR1 is SGHAT, CDR2 FQNNGV, per germline. This CDR3 has 15 amino acids. CDR3 loop: CASSLTGGMADTQYF. The CDR3 DNA reads as TGTGCCAGCAGCTTGACAGGGGGCATGGCAGATACGCAGTATTTT. Complete variable domain (other parts from reference TRBV11-2 and TRBJ2-3): EAGVAQSPRYKIIEKRQSVAFWCNPISGHATLYWYQQILGQGPKLLIQFQNNGVVDDSQLPKDRFSAERLKGVDSTLKIQPAKLEDSAVYLCASSLTGGMADTQYFGPGTRLTVL.

The chain carries TRBV7-9 and TRBJ2-1; D gene ambiguous. V was clipped by 5 bases and J by 9 bases, with 8 bases between them. Looked up from germline, CDR1 is SEHNR and CDR2 is FQNEAQ (reference sequence). The CDR3 extends over 11 amino acids. The CDR3 reads CASSPTFEQFF. Here the CDR3 DNA reads TGTGCCAGCAGCCCCACGTTTGAGCAGTTCTTC.

This clonotype was counted between two and nine times. The genes are TRBV10-3 and TRBJ2-7; no definite D call. The CDR3 spans 13 residues. The germline V gene encodes CDR1 ENHRY and CDR2 SYGVKD. V dropped 3 bases and J dropped 5 bases, with 11 bases sitting between them. CDR3 residues: CAISDVSYNEQYF. Here the CDR3 DNA reads TGTGCCATCAGTGATGTTAGCTACAACGAGCAGTACTTC.

This chain links TRBV29-1 with TRBJ2-1; 8 nucleotides line up with TRBD2. Germline V lookup: CDR1 SQVTM, CDR2 ANQGSEA. CDR3 length equals 14 residues. With 7 bases clipped from V and 0 bases from J, the junction kept 5 bases outside the gene matches. CDR3 sequence (DNA): TGCAGCGCTCTGGCGGGAGGCTCCTACAATGAGCAGTTCTTC. It encodes CSALAGGSYNEQFF.

This clonotype was counted a few times. The gene calls are TRBV7-8 and TRBJ2-1; D not certain. The germline V gene has CDR1 SGHVS and CDR2 FQNEAQ. V dropped 0 bases and J dropped 9 bases, with 15 bases sitting between them. This CDR3 is 15 amino acids long. CDR3 nucleotide sequence: TGTGCCAGCAGCTTAGCGCCTGGGGAAGGCGGTGAGCAGTTCTTC. Its protein product is CASSLAPGEGGEQFF.

This chain links TRBV6-2 or TRBV6-3 with TRBJ1-6; 9 bases line up with TRBD1. Germline values: CDR1 MNHEY, CDR2 SVGEGT. The CDR3 extends over 15 amino acids. The V segment lost 7 bases and the J segment 8 bases; nucleotides outside the gene matches: 9. The CDR3 sequence: CASTWTGVMDSPLHF. The CDR3 bases are TGTGCCAGCACCTGGACAGGGGTGATGGATTCACCCCTCCACTTT.

This clonotype came up a few times. The rearrangement links TRBV6-5 to TRBJ2-7; 7 bases line up with TRBD1. V shed 8 bases, J shed 2 bases, and the junction held 12 bases outside the gene matches. Per the germline V gene, CDR1 is MNHEY and CDR2 is SVGAGI. The CDR3 spans 15 residues. The CDR3 DNA reads TGTGCCAGCGGACAGAACAGGGGCTCTCCCTACGAGCAGTACTTC. Its translation is CASGQNRGSPYEQYF.

In its sample, this clonotype was seen a few times. The V gene is TRBV6-6, the J gene TRBJ2-2; 14 bases are a match to TRBD2. Germline-derived CDR1 and CDR2 are MNHNY and SVGAGI (reference sequence). The junction had 5 bases not matched to a gene; V was cut back by 5 bases and J by 6 bases. The CDR3 contains 16 residues. CDR3 bases: TGTGCCAGCAGTGAGACTAGCGGGAGGGCCCCCGGGGAGCTGTTTTTT. This translates into CASSETSGRAPGELFF.

The chain is built from TRBV18 and TRBJ1-1; a possible D gene is TRBD1 (5 bases). In germline, CDR1 is KGHSH, CDR2 LQKENI. V lost 3 bases and J 3 bases, leaving 8 bases between the germline ends. The CDR3 consists of 13 residues. CDR3 DNA sequence: TGTGCCAGCTCACCGGGGGGTGACACTGAAGCTTTCTTT. This codes for CASSPGGDTEAFF.

The CDR3 loop reads CASSGQGSYEQYF. The CDR3 coding sequence is TGTGCCAGCAGCGGACAGGGCTCCTACGAGCAGTACTTC. V and J are TRBV6-6 and TRBJ2-7; 8 nucleotides agree with TRBD1. CDR1 MNHNY and CDR2 SVGAGI come from the germline V gene (reference sequence). V shed 6 bases, J shed 0 bases, and the junction held 1 base outside the gene matches. The CDR3 runs to 13 residues.

The V and J genes are TRBV9 and TRBJ2-1, with 10 bases aligning to TRBD2. CDR1 and CDR2 (germline): SGDLS, YYNGEE. The trim removed 2 bases at V and 15 bases at J, leaving 8 bases unmatched. This CDR3 comprises 13 residues. The CDR3: CASSVGLAGVLFF. The CDR3 region has the DNA TGTGCCAGCAGCGTGGGCCTAGCGGGAGTACTGTTCTTC.

There are a few counts of this clonotype. This sequence joins TRBV7-6 and TRBJ2-7, with 8 bases identical to TRBD2. Germline V CDR1 and CDR2: SGHVS, FNYEAQ. Trimming cost V 4 bases and J 5 bases; bases outside gene matches: 10. This CDR3 has 15 residues. CDR3 nucleotide sequence: TGTGCCAGCAGCTCCAGGTTTAGCGGGGCTCACGAGCAGTACTTC. As protein: CASSSRFSGAHEQYF.

A word on this clonotype: A much larger clonotype is one base distant, so this may be a read error. Since no conserved phenylalanine or tryptophan closes the CDR3, a read error is the likely cause. The V and J genes are TRBV12-3 or TRBV12-4 and TRBJ2-7; D gene uncertain. The CDR3 has 14 residues. V lost 5 bases and J lost 7, with 18 bases in between. The CDR3 sequence is CASSLPGSVGEQYL. DNA for the CDR3: TGTGCCAGCAGTCTACCCGGATCCGTAGGGGAGCAGTACTTA.

The chain uses TRBV2 and TRBJ1-2; TRBD1 is a possible D gene (5 bases). Germline CDR1 SNHLY, CDR2 FYNNEI. This CDR3 has 13 amino acids. Trimming stripped 2 bases from V and 3 bases from J, with 7 bases between. CDR3 DNA: TGTGCCAGCAGTGAACCGGGGCACTATGGCTACACCTTC. This translates into CASSEPGHYGYTF. Full variable domain (remainder filled in from reference TRBV2 and TRBJ1-2): EPEVTQTPSHQVTQMGQEVILRCVPISNHLYFYWYRQILGQKVEFLVSFYNNEISEKSEIFDDQFSVERPDGSNFTLKIRSTKLEDSAMYFCASSEPGHYGYTFGSGTRLTVV.

This chain uses TRBV7-6 with TRBJ2-2; D may be TRBD1 or TRBD2 (6 bases each). Germline CDR1 reads SGHVS; CDR2 reads FNYEAQ. This CDR3 has 16 residues. The V end was cut by 4 bases, the J end by 8 bases, with 20 bases between. The CDR3 is CASSYRPGGHVGELFF. The CDR3, as DNA: TGTGCCAGCAGCTATCGGCCCGGGGGCCATGTAGGGGAGCTGTTTTTT.

The chain has TRBV6-2 or TRBV6-3 and TRBJ2-1; D is perhaps TRBD2 (5 bases). Trimming took off 5 bases at V and 5 bases at J, with 10 bases between the two ends. Looked up from germline, CDR1 is MNHEY and CDR2 is SVGEGT. CDR3 size: 13 residues. The CDR3 region is CASSRTQHNEQFF. CDR3 DNA sequence: TGTGCCAGCAGTAGGACTCAACACAATGAGCAGTTCTTC.

The chain employs TRBV2 and TRBJ1-2; D might be TRBD1 (6 bases). The ends were cut back, 1 base at V and 3 bases at J, with 12 bases in the middle. The CDR3 runs 15 residues. In germline, CDR1 is SNHLY, CDR2 FYNNEI. CDR3 sequence reads: CASSEGHREYYGYTF. Written as DNA, the CDR3 is TGTGCCAGCAGTGAAGGGCACAGGGAGTACTATGGCTACACCTTC.

This clonotype was seen more than once but under ten times. The V and J genes are TRBV7-2 and TRBJ2-7; 8 positions match TRBD1. V was clipped by 6 bases and J by 0 bases; unmatched bases: 4. Germline V CDR1 and CDR2: SGHTA, FQGNSA. The CDR3 totals 14 residues. In DNA form, the CDR3 reads TGTGCCAGCAGTATAGGGACAGGCTCCTACGAGCAGTACTTC. Amino acids: CASSIGTGSYEQYF.

The rearrangement uses TRBV11-1 and TRBJ2-7; 7 nucleotides line up with TRBD1. This CDR3 is 11 amino acids long. Unmatched junction bases numbered 6, after V lost 5 bases and J lost 11 bases. Germline V gene data show CDR1 as SGHAT and CDR2 as FQDESV (reference sequence). CDR3 nucleotide sequence: TGTGCCAGCAGCCCTGACAGGGCGGAGTACTTC. It yields the protein CASSPDRAEYF.

In this sample, this clonotype turned up a few times. V usage is TRBV7-2 and J usage is TRBJ1-5; 8 nucleotides align to TRBD1. The CDR3 extends over 14 amino acids. J lost 2 bases, V lost 6 bases, and 3 bases had no gene match. Per germline, CDR1 SGHTA and CDR2 FQGNSA. The CDR3 loop is CASRQQGGNQPQHF. The CDR3 DNA reads TGTGCCAGCAGACAACAGGGGGGCAATCAGCCCCAGCATTTT.

The genes are TRBV27 and TRBJ2-2; D may match TRBD1 or TRBD2 (5 bases each). Trimming cost V 4 bases and J 1 base, with 22 bases left between them. The CDR3 runs to 19 residues. CDR1 and CDR2 from the germline V gene are MNHEY and SMNVEV (reference sequence). CDR3 amino acids: CASSSSPGAWERNTGELFF. The CDR3 DNA follows: TGTGCCAGCAGTTCATCGCCCGGGGCTTGGGAAAGGAACACCGGGGAGCTGTTTTTT.

This clonotype was seen a handful of times. The chain joins TRBV11-2 to TRBJ2-5, with D possibly called TRBD1 or TRBD2 (5 bases each). Per the germline V gene, CDR1 is SGHAT and CDR2 is FQNNGV. V gave up 3 bases and J gave up 5 bases, with 13 bases separating them. This CDR3 contains 14 residues. For the CDR3, the DNA is TGTGCCAGCAGCTTCACATCCAGGGAGGAGACCCAGTACTTC. It is translated as CASSFTSREETQYF.

The J gene is TRBJ2-7, the V gene TRBV14, with 9 bases identical to TRBD1. After removal of 8 bases from V and 6 bases from J, the junction contained 17 bases not matched to a gene. CDR3 size: 16 residues. Germline CDR1 is SGHDN and CDR2 is FVKESK. CDR3 loop: CASSSPTRDRVGEQYF. CDR3 coding DNA: TGTGCCAGCTCTAGCCCAACCCGGGACAGGGTTGGCGAGCAGTACTTC.

This clonotype has just a few counts. This chain uses TRBV7-8 with TRBJ1-2; D is undetermined. This CDR3 comprises 12 residues. Trimming stripped 2 bases from V and 6 bases from J, with 7 bases between. The germline gives CDR1 SGHVS, CDR2 FQNEAQ. The CDR3 region is CASSLRADGYTF. The CDR3 bases are TGTGCCAGCAGCTTAAGGGCGGATGGCTACACCTTC.

This clonotype was counted only a few times. The V call is TRBV3-1, the J call TRBJ2-1; either TRBD1 or TRBD2 may supply D (5 bases each). There are 17 residues in the CDR3. V lost 0 bases to trimming and J lost 0 bases, with 12 bases between them. The germline V gene has CDR1 LGHDT and CDR2 YNNKEL (reference sequence). Written as DNA, the CDR3 is TGTGCCAGCAGCCAAGATCTAGCAGGGAGCTCCTACAATGAGCAGTTCTTC. Translation gives CASSQDLAGSSYNEQFF.